These T cell receptor beta chains were read from a single sample in a study of PD-L1 blockade in urothelial cancer. The protocol was immunoSEQ multiplex PCR, while the TCRdb copy is restricted to in-frame clones and leaves out a portion. The table lists about 88,000 clones, 80% to 90% of them singletons. This specimen consisted of PBMCs, obtained around atezolizumab (anti-PD-L1) treatment. Receptors were obtained from a woman older than 75 with urothelial cancer. CDR3s include the opening cysteine and the closing phenylalanine or tryptophan. A D gene is named only where the DNA matches it firmly. The size of a clone is reported for some rows only, either as once, few or many, or as a class for expanded clones.

v_call: TRBV19
j_call: TRBJ2-7
clone_size: .
d_call: .
cdr3_aa: CASSRTTRGINYEQYF
cdr3_nt: TGTGCCAGTAGTCGTACCACGAGAGGGATCAACTACGAGCAGTACTTC

v_call: TRBV28
j_call: TRBJ1-2
clone_size: .
d_call: .
cdr3_aa: CASSSLRGYGYTF
cdr3_nt: TGTGCCAGCAGCTCCCTTCGGGGCTATGGCTACACCTTC

v_call: TRBV5-1
j_call: TRBJ2-7
clone_size: .
d_call: .
cdr3_aa: CASSPGGTRVLYEQYF
cdr3_nt: TGCGCCAGCAGCCCGGGCGGGACCCGGGTCCTCTACGAGCAGTACTTC

v_call: TRBV7-9
j_call: TRBJ2-2
clone_size: .
d_call: TRBD2
cdr3_aa: CASSFISGGTGELFF
cdr3_nt: TGTGCCAGCAGCTTCATATCGGGAGGGACCGGGGAGCTGTTTTTT

v_call: TRBV5-1
j_call: TRBJ2-5
clone_size: .
d_call: .
cdr3_aa: CASSLRVGETQYF
cdr3_nt: TGCGCCAGCAGCTTACGGGTGGGAGAGACCCAGTACTTC

v_call: TRBV10-1
j_call: TRBJ2-2
clone_size: .
d_call: .
cdr3_aa: CASSESNKGSFELFF
cdr3_nt: TGCGCCAGCAGTGAGTCAAACAAGGGGTCGTTCGAGCTGTTTTTT

v_call: TRBV29-1
j_call: TRBJ2-5
clone_size: .
d_call: TRBD1
cdr3_aa: CSGDRGETQYF
cdr3_nt: TGCAGCGGGGACAGGGGGGAGACCCAGTACTTC

v_call: TRBV28
j_call: TRBJ1-1
clone_size: .
d_call: TRBD1
cdr3_aa: CASSFSQGSTEAFF
cdr3_nt: TGTGCCAGCAGTTTCTCACAGGGGTCCACTGAAGCTTTCTTT

v_call: TRBV29-1
j_call: TRBJ2-1
clone_size: .
d_call: TRBD2
cdr3_aa: CSVVTSGFGNEQFF
cdr3_nt: TGCAGCGTCGTGACTAGCGGTTTCGGGAATGAGCAGTTCTTC

v_call: TRBV5-4
j_call: TRBJ2-7
clone_size: few
d_call: .
cdr3_aa: CASSLGAARGVGEQYF
cdr3_nt: TGTGCCAGCAGCTTGGGGGCTGCGCGGGGAGTGGGGGAGCAGTACTTC

v_call: TRBV29-1
j_call: TRBJ2-3
clone_size: .
d_call: TRBD2
cdr3_aa: CSVLLAVTRDTQYF
cdr3_nt: TGCAGCGTCCTACTAGCGGTAACTCGAGATACGCAGTATTTT

v_call: TRBV11-2
j_call: TRBJ2-7
clone_size: .
d_call: TRBD2
cdr3_aa: CASSLITREGSSYEQYF
cdr3_nt: TGTGCCAGCAGCTTAATTACTCGGGAGGGAAGCTCCTACGAGCAGTACTTC

v_call: TRBV7-2
j_call: TRBJ1-1
clone_size: .
d_call: .
cdr3_aa: CASSFEARGTEAFF
cdr3_nt: TGTGCCAGCAGCTTTGAGGCTCGGGGCACTGAAGCTTTCTTT

v_call: TRBV2
j_call: TRBJ1-5
clone_size: once
d_call: TRBD1
cdr3_aa: CASRDRGRSNQPQHF
cdr3_nt: TGTGCCAGCAGGGACAGGGGACGAAGCAATCAGCCCCAGCATTTT

v_call: TRBV10-3
j_call: TRBJ2-2
clone_size: few
d_call: TRBD2
cdr3_aa: CAISEFPRGSNTGELFF
cdr3_nt: TGTGCCATCAGTGAGTTCCCGCGCGGGAGTAACACCGGGGAGCTGTTTTTT

v_call: TRBV29-1
j_call: TRBJ2-7
clone_size: .
d_call: .
cdr3_aa: CSVGRVLLGGHEQYF
cdr3_nt: TGCAGCGTGGGAAGGGTCCTCCTCGGGGGGCACGAGCAGTACTTC

v_call: TRBV9
j_call: TRBJ2-3
clone_size: .
d_call: TRBD1
cdr3_aa: CASSPGTARTDTQYF
cdr3_nt: TGTGCCAGCAGCCCAGGGACAGCCCGCACAGATACGCAGTATTTT

v_call: TRBV27
j_call: TRBJ2-4
clone_size: once
d_call: .
cdr3_aa: CASSPKRDIAKNIQYF
cdr3_nt: TGTGCCAGCAGTCCAAAACGAGATATAGCCAAAAACATTCAGTACTTC

v_call: TRBV28
j_call: TRBJ1-2
clone_size: .
d_call: TRBD1
cdr3_aa: CASKMTGMRSRGYTF
cdr3_nt: TGTGCCAGCAAAATGACAGGGATGAGGAGTCGTGGCTACACCTTC

v_call: TRBV18
j_call: TRBJ2-3
clone_size: .
d_call: .
cdr3_aa: CASSPRSDFTDTQYF
cdr3_nt: TGTGCCAGCTCACCCCGGTCTGATTTCACAGATACGCAGTATTTT

v_call: TRBV7-3
j_call: TRBJ2-1
clone_size: .
d_call: TRBD1
cdr3_aa: CASSLAGTGGYQFF
cdr3_nt: TGTGCCAGCAGCCTAGCAGGGACAGGGGGCTACCAGTTCTTC

v_call: TRBV7-9
j_call: TRBJ2-2
clone_size: .
d_call: .
cdr3_aa: CASSSSGTRWTGELFF
cdr3_nt: TGTGCCAGCAGCTCCTCCGGGACAAGATGGACCGGGGAGCTGTTTTTT

v_call: TRBV28
j_call: TRBJ2-1
clone_size: .
d_call: .
cdr3_aa: CASAQGGNYNEQFF
cdr3_nt: TGTGCCAGCGCCCAGGGCGGGAACTACAATGAGCAGTTCTTC

v_call: TRBV10-3
j_call: TRBJ1-3
clone_size: .
d_call: .
cdr3_aa: CAISVGGGNTIYF
cdr3_nt: TGTGCCATCAGTGTAGGGGGAGGAAACACCATATATTTT

v_call: TRBV4-1
j_call: TRBJ2-1
clone_size: once
d_call: TRBD2
cdr3_aa: CASSQFGTSGRDEQFF
cdr3_nt: TGCGCCAGCAGCCAATTCGGGACTAGCGGGAGAGATGAGCAGTTCTTC

v_call: TRBV7-9
j_call: TRBJ2-3
clone_size: .
d_call: TRBD2
cdr3_aa: CASSLGTSGRGDTQYF
cdr3_nt: TGTGCCAGCAGCTTGGGGACTAGCGGGAGGGGAGATACGCAGTATTTT

v_call: TRBV5-1
j_call: TRBJ2-2
clone_size: .
d_call: TRBD2
cdr3_aa: CASSLGLAGEITGELFF
cdr3_nt: TGCGCCAGCAGCTTGGGACTAGCGGGAGAGATCACCGGGGAGCTGTTTTTT

v_call: TRBV27
j_call: TRBJ1-4
clone_size: .
d_call: TRBD1
cdr3_aa: CASSSQTGQGWKLFF
cdr3_nt: TGTGCCAGCAGTTCCCAAACGGGACAGGGATGGAAACTGTTTTTT

v_call: TRBV2
j_call: TRBJ2-7
clone_size: .
d_call: .
cdr3_aa: CASSQVVEQYF
cdr3_nt: TGTGCCAGCAGCCAGGTGGTGGAGCAGTACTTC

v_call: TRBV27
j_call: TRBJ2-5
clone_size: .
d_call: TRBD1
cdr3_aa: CASTRQGKETQYF
cdr3_nt: TGTGCCAGCACCCGACAGGGCAAGGAGACCCAGTACTTC

v_call: TRBV9
j_call: TRBJ2-3
clone_size: .
d_call: .
cdr3_aa: CHTENRKSTDTQYF
cdr3_nt: TGTCACACGGAGAACCGAAAGAGCACAGATACGCAGTATTTT

v_call: TRBV6-6
j_call: TRBJ1-5
clone_size: .
d_call: .
cdr3_aa: CASSYQVGRQPQHF
cdr3_nt: TGTGCCAGCAGTTACCAGGTGGGTCGTCAGCCCCAGCATTTT

v_call: TRBV25-1
j_call: TRBJ1-1
clone_size: .
d_call: .
cdr3_aa: CASSEYRGNTEAFF
cdr3_nt: TGTGCCAGCAGTGAATACCGGGGGAACACTGAAGCTTTCTTT

v_call: TRBV7-8
j_call: TRBJ2-1
clone_size: once
d_call: .
cdr3_aa: CASSQRDEQFF
cdr3_nt: TGTGCCAGCAGCCAGCGCGATGAGCAGTTCTTC

v_call: TRBV30
j_call: TRBJ2-1
clone_size: .
d_call: TRBD1
cdr3_aa: CAWAAGTGNEIYNEQFF
cdr3_nt: TGTGCCTGGGCGGCGGGGACAGGGAACGAGATCTACAATGAGCAGTTCTTC

v_call: TRBV28
j_call: TRBJ2-7
clone_size: .
d_call: TRBD2
cdr3_aa: CASSLGLAGDEVNF
cdr3_nt: TGTGCCAGCAGTTTAGGGCTAGCGGGAGATGAGGTGAACTTC

v_call: TRBV6-1
j_call: TRBJ2-3
clone_size: .
d_call: TRBD1
cdr3_aa: CASSEVGTGGTDTQYF
cdr3_nt: TGTGCCAGCAGTGAAGTCGGGACAGGGGGTACAGATACGCAGTATTTT

v_call: TRBV19
j_call: TRBJ1-5
clone_size: once
d_call: TRBD1
cdr3_aa: CASSPRQGSNQPQHF
cdr3_nt: TGTGCCAGTAGTCCCCGACAGGGAAGCAATCAGCCCCAGCATTTT

v_call: TRBV5-1
j_call: TRBJ2-3
clone_size: once
d_call: TRBD2
cdr3_aa: CASSKPPGLAGVSTDTQYF
cdr3_nt: TGCGCCAGCAGCAAACCCCCGGGACTAGCGGGAGTAAGCACAGATACGCAGTATTTT

v_call: TRBV5-1
j_call: TRBJ2-1
clone_size: once
d_call: TRBD1
cdr3_aa: CASSPGQGGYNEQFF
cdr3_nt: TGCGCCAGCAGCCCCGGACAGGGGGGCTACAATGAGCAGTTCTTC

v_call: TRBV28
j_call: TRBJ1-5
clone_size: .
d_call: .
cdr3_aa: CASSHGYSNQPQHF
cdr3_nt: TGTGCCAGCTCCCACGGGTATAGCAATCAGCCCCAGCATTTT

v_call: TRBV5-1
j_call: TRBJ2-1
clone_size: once
d_call: .
cdr3_aa: CASSLDGIEYNEQFF
cdr3_nt: TGCGCCAGCAGCTTGGACGGGATAGAGTACAATGAGCAGTTCTTC

v_call: TRBV19
j_call: TRBJ1-2
clone_size: .
d_call: .
cdr3_aa: CASSLQGGTGYTF
cdr3_nt: TGTGCCAGTAGTTTACAGGGTGGAACTGGCTACACCTTC

v_call: TRBV6-1
j_call: TRBJ2-1
clone_size: .
d_call: TRBD2
cdr3_aa: CASSRVAGGYNEQFF
cdr3_nt: TGTGCCAGCAGCCGCGTAGCGGGAGGGTACAATGAGCAGTTCTTC

v_call: TRBV27
j_call: TRBJ1-5
clone_size: .
d_call: .
cdr3_aa: CASGGLNQPQHF
cdr3_nt: TGTGCCAGCGGCGGACTAAATCAGCCCCAGCATTTT

v_call: TRBV6-5
j_call: TRBJ2-1
clone_size: once
d_call: .
cdr3_aa: CASSYGGGQNNEQFF
cdr3_nt: TGTGCCAGCAGTTACGGGGGCGGACAGAACAATGAGCAGTTCTTC

v_call: TRBV4-2
j_call: TRBJ2-2
clone_size: .
d_call: TRBD2
cdr3_aa: CASSPELAGGPTGELFF
cdr3_nt: TGTGCCAGCAGCCCCGAACTAGCGGGAGGGCCGACCGGGGAGCTGTTTTTT

v_call: TRBV9
j_call: TRBJ1-3
clone_size: .
d_call: .
cdr3_aa: CASSVAGSGNTIYF
cdr3_nt: TGTGCCAGCAGCGTTGCGGGGTCTGGAAACACCATATATTTT

v_call: TRBV9
j_call: TRBJ2-2
clone_size: .
d_call: .
cdr3_aa: CASSVNLGELFF
cdr3_nt: TGTGCCAGCAGCGTAAATCTCGGGGAGCTGTTTTTT

v_call: TRBV19
j_call: TRBJ1-4
clone_size: once
d_call: TRBD1
cdr3_aa: CASSPRQGTNEKLFF
cdr3_nt: TGTGCCAGTAGTCCACGACAGGGGACTAATGAAAAACTGTTTTTT